These 9 T cell receptor beta chains originate from one sample sequenced in a study of blood T cell repertoires in COVID-19. Profiling relied on immunoSEQ multiplex PCR, and the TCRdb table lists in-frame clones only, not all of them. Of around 210,000 clones in the sample, around 90% were seen once. Sequencing was carried out using peripheral blood. Receptor source: a young man with active or convalescent COVID-19.

This clone was found many times. The rearrangement uses TRBV10-1 and TRBJ1-1; 10 bases map to TRBD1. CDR3 size: 18 residues. Germline CDR1 reads WNHNN; CDR2 reads SYGVQD (reference sequence). V gave up 2 bases and J gave up 0 bases; unmatched junction bases: 9. The CDR3 is CASSEQTGGYGMNTEAFF. The CDR3 DNA sequence: TGCGCCAGCAGTGAGCAGACAGGGGGCTATGGAATGAACACTGAAGCTTTCTTT.

The chain carries TRBV21-1 and TRBJ2-7; the table's D gene call, TRBD1, was not cross checked with the DNA. TRBV21-1 represents a pseudogene. CDR3 size: 16 residues. In nucleotides, the CDR3 is TGTGCCAGCAGATGCTCAAGACAGGGCAATATTGGCGAGCAGTACTTC. Translating gives CASRCSRQGNIGEQYF.

V and J are TRBV19 and TRBJ1-6; D call uncertain. CDR1 and CDR2 from the germline V gene are LNHDA and SQIVND (reference sequence). The CDR3 loop spans 14 amino acids. Trimming removed 3 bases at V and 14 bases at J, with 17 bases between. Here the CDR3 DNA reads TGTGCCAGTAGTATTGACGGCTCGAAGGGAGCCCTCCACTTT. The encoded protein is CASSIDGSKGALHF.

J is TRBJ2-1 and V is TRBV19, with 11 positions matching TRBD1. Trimming cost V 4 bases and J 3 bases; bases outside gene matches: 14. Per the germline V gene, CDR1 is LNHDA and CDR2 is SQIVND (reference sequence). CDR3 length: 19 amino acids. The CDR3 sequence is CASSTPFISGTGGYNEQFF. CDR3 nucleotides: TGTGCCAGTAGTACGCCATTCATCTCCGGGACAGGGGGCTACAATGAGCAGTTCTTC. The variable domain in full, with the rest retrieved from reference TRBV19 and TRBJ2-1, is DGGITQSPKYLFRKEGQNVTLSCEQNLNHDAMYWYRQDPGQGLRLIYYSQIVNDFQKGDIAEGYSVSREKKESFPLTVTSAQKNPTAFYLCASSTPFISGTGGYNEQFFGPGTRLTVL.

The rearrangement links TRBV14 to TRBJ2-3; the match to TRBD2 covers 8 bases. Trimming took 5 bases from V and 4 from J; bases not matched to a gene: 11. The CDR3 sequence is 16 residues long. Germline lookup yields CDR1 SGHDN and CDR2 FVKESK. The CDR3 bases are TGTGCCAGCAGCGATAGGGTCCGGGAGGGCCCAGATACGCAGTATTTT. This codes for CASSDRVREGPDTQYF.

The chain combines TRBV6-1 with TRBJ1-5; D remains ambiguous. The germline CDR1 and CDR2 sequences are MNHNS and SASEGT. The V gene lost 3 bases and the J gene lost 0 bases, with 9 bases spanning the gap. The CDR3 has 15 residues. As DNA, the CDR3 is TGTGCCAGCAGTGACGGAGGATATAGCAATCAGCCCCAGCATTTT. Its protein product is CASSDGGYSNQPQHF.

V and J are TRBV11-3 and TRBJ2-1, with D perhaps matching TRBD2 (5 bases). The CDR3 totals 13 residues. V was shortened by 5 bases and J by 6 bases, with 11 bases between the two germline ends. The germline V gene encodes CDR1 SGHNT and CDR2 YENEEA. This CDR3 reads CASSPRAGNEQFF. The CDR3 region has the DNA TGTGCCAGCAGCCCCCGCGCGGGCAATGAGCAGTTCTTC.

V is TRBV4-3 and J is TRBJ1-1, with a possible D match to TRBD1 (6 bases). The CDR3 totals 16 residues. V gave up 3 bases and J gave up 8 bases, with 22 bases separating them. Germline-derived CDR1 and CDR2 are LGHNA and YSLEER. The CDR3 sequence: CASSQGPDRPGREAFF. DNA for the CDR3: TGCGCCAGCAGCCAGGGACCTGACAGGCCCGGCCGAGAAGCTTTCTTT.

The rearrangement uses TRBV16 and TRBJ1-2, with D uncertain. V lost 5 bases and J 1 base, leaving 11 bases between the germline ends. Per the germline V gene, CDR1 is KGHSY and CDR2 is FQNENV. This CDR3 contains 14 residues. In nucleotides, the CDR3 is TGTGCCAGCAGCGTCTCCCAGTATAACTATGGCTACACCTTC. It is translated as CASSVSQYNYGYTF.